Each of the 28 T cell receptor beta chains below was sequenced from the same sample in a study of blood T cells in healthy people across ages. Then a second PCR, running roughly 6 to 12 cycles, was carried out with a sample-barcoded 5' primer and a J-beta primer mix. TCRdb redid the calling of the 5' RACE reads with MiXCR, one entry per CDR3 protein. The sample carries roughly 1.4 million distinct CDR3 sequences, 55% to 75% recorded once. The sample comprised blood. The receptor source for this set is a man in his late teens or twenties in good health.

J is TRBJ2-1 and V is TRBV5-1, with a tentative D call TRBD1 (6 bases). The germline gives CDR1 SGHRS, CDR2 YFSETQ. This CDR3 contains 14 residues. V shed 8 bases and J shed 8 bases, with 20 bases lying between them. The CDR3 DNA reads as TGCGCCAGTCTGCCGGGACATTCGTCGGATGAGCAGTTCTTC. It yields the protein CASLPGHSSDEQFF.

With respect to this clonotype: Possible read error: a much larger clone is one base away. The chain employs TRBV6-1 and TRBJ1-6; 7 bases are shared with TRBD1. The CDR3 totals 14 residues. V lost 6 bases and J lost 9; bases outside the gene matches: 8. Germline lookup yields CDR1 MNHNS and CDR2 SASEGT. The CDR3 coding sequence is TGTGCCAGCAGGGACAGGTGCATGAGTTCACCCCTCCACTTT. It specifies CASRDRCMSSPLHF.

This chain links TRBV9 with TRBJ2-6; D gene uncertain. CDR3 length: 15 residues. Trimming stripped 4 bases from V and 0 bases from J, with 8 bases between. Looked up from germline, CDR1 is SGDLS and CDR2 is YYNGEE. The CDR3 DNA sequence: TGTGCCAGCAGCATGTCGTTCTCTGGGGCCAACGTCCTGACTTTC. Protein sequence: CASSMSFSGANVLTF.

The chain uses TRBV20-1 and TRBJ2-7; no clear D gene. Trimming stripped 5 bases from V and 6 bases from J, with 11 bases between. The CDR3 contains 11 residues. Germline values: CDR1 DFQATT, CDR2 SNEGSKA (reference sequence). DNA for the CDR3: TGCAGTGCTCCCTCTAATACCGAGCAGTACTTC. Translating gives CSAPSNTEQYF.

V and J are TRBV28 and TRBJ2-4, with D tentatively TRBD2 (5 bases). The CDR3 consists of 16 residues. Deletions cut 3 bases from V and 13 bases from J, with 25 bases between. The V gene's germline CDR1 is MDHEN and CDR2 SYDVKM. In DNA, the CDR3 is TGTGCCAGCAGTTTGCTCGTCGGACTTACCTCGGAAGAGCAGTACTTC. It encodes CASSLLVGLTSEEQYF.

The chain recombines TRBV4-2 with TRBJ1-1; D possibly corresponds to TRBD1 (5 bases). CDR1 and CDR2 from the germline V gene are LGHNA and YNFKEQ. The CDR3 totals 16 residues. Trimming shortened V by 3 bases and J by 0 bases, and 14 bases separated the two germline ends. The CDR3 here is CASSHPRGNMNTEAFF. CDR3 bases: TGTGCCAGCAGCCATCCTCGGGGGAACATGAACACTGAAGCTTTCTTT.

This clonotype came up a few times. The CDR3 coding sequence is TGTGCCAGCAGCTTTTGGAAGGACGAGCAGTACTTC. Translated: CASSFWKDEQYF. The V and J genes are TRBV11-1 and TRBJ2-7; no reliable D call. CDR3 size: 12 residues. Trimming removed 3 bases at V and 5 bases at J, with 8 bases between. Per the germline V gene, CDR1 is SGHAT and CDR2 is FQDESV (reference sequence).

This chain joins TRBV4-1 and TRBJ2-3, with TRBD1 as a possible D gene (7 bases). The CDR3 consists of 16 residues. The V gene's germline CDR1 is MGHRA and CDR2 YSYEKL. V shed 8 bases and J shed 6 bases, with 24 bases lying between them. The CDR3 DNA follows: TGCGCCAGCGCACTGGGCGGGACAGCAGCTCAGGATACGCAGTATTTT. Encoded protein: CASALGGTAAQDTQYF.

In DNA form, the CDR3 reads TGTGCCAGCAGCGATCCCAGGGTGGGCGAGCAGTACTTC. This encodes CASSDPRVGEQYF. The chain carries TRBV11-2 and TRBJ2-4, with D possibly matching TRBD1 (5 bases). The assigned J gene may be wrong: the sequence end matches TRBJ2-7 better. Per the germline V gene, CDR1 is SGHAT and CDR2 is FQNNGV. The CDR3 runs to 13 residues.

The genes are TRBV29-1 and TRBJ2-3; D unclear. CDR3 length: 14 residues. V lost 1 base to trimming and J lost 1 base, with 9 bases between them. Germline CDR1 and CDR2: SQVTM and ANQGSEA. The DNA of the CDR3 is TGCAGCGTTGAAGGGGCAGGACGCACAGATACGCAGTATTTT. Translated, it gives CSVEGAGRTDTQYF.

The V call is TRBV2, the J call TRBJ2-6; no firm D call. The germline gives CDR1 SNHLY, CDR2 FYNNEI. Between the trimmed V and J ends, which lost 9 bases and 0 bases, there was a span of 12 bases. The CDR3 is 15 amino acids. The CDR3 region is CASRERSSGANVLTF. The CDR3 DNA is TGTGCCAGTCGAGAACGGAGCTCTGGGGCCAACGTCCTGACTTTC.

The chain has TRBV6-5 and TRBJ1-1; D gene unclear. The CDR3 contains 14 residues. The germline V gene encodes CDR1 MNHEY and CDR2 SVGAGI. Trimming took off 2 bases at V and 1 base at J, with 8 bases between the two ends. Here the CDR3 reads CASSYGTWNTEAFF. CDR3 DNA sequence: TGTGCCAGCAGTTACGGCACCTGGAACACTGAAGCTTTCTTT.

The chain recombines TRBV5-1 with TRBJ2-1; TRBD1 aligns across 7 bases. After removal of 0 bases from V and 4 bases from J, the junction contained 7 bases not matched to a gene. This CDR3 is built from 16 residues. The germline CDR1 and CDR2 sequences are SGHRS and YFSETQ. This CDR3 is CASSLALGQSYNEQFF. Here the CDR3 DNA reads TGCGCCAGCAGCTTGGCTCTGGGACAGAGTTACAATGAGCAGTTCTTC.

Only a few counts were recorded for this clonotype. This chain links TRBV28 with TRBJ2-7; 7 bases agree with TRBD2. J was trimmed by 1 base and V by 4 bases; bases with no gene match: 10. CDR1 and CDR2 (germline): MDHEN, SYDVKM. This CDR3 comprises 16 residues. CDR3 protein: CASSSPQAGQSYEQYF. The CDR3 region has the DNA TGTGCCAGCAGTTCCCCACAAGCGGGGCAATCCTACGAGCAGTACTTC.

Here the CDR3 reads CASSSVSLYGYTF. CDR3 in DNA: TGTGCCAGCAGTTCGGTATCCCTCTATGGCTACACCTTC. This sequence joins TRBV28 and TRBJ1-2; no reliable D call. The germline V and J ends were trimmed by 4 bases and 4 bases, with 10 bases remaining between them. Germline lookup yields CDR1 MDHEN and CDR2 SYDVKM. The CDR3 runs to 13 residues.

The chain has TRBV7-2 and TRBJ2-1; D is undetermined. V lost 0 bases and J 6 bases, leaving 18 bases between the germline ends. The CDR3 has 17 residues. Germline V lookup: CDR1 SGHTA, CDR2 FQGNSA. In DNA form, the CDR3 reads TGTGCCAGCAGCTTAGCAGGGCCGCTATCTCTCGGCAATGAGCAGTTCTTC. It translates to CASSLAGPLSLGNEQFF.

The chain joins TRBV4-2 to TRBJ1-1, with D tentatively TRBD1 (5 bases). The germline V gene has CDR1 LGHNA and CDR2 YNFKEQ. The CDR3 consists of 14 residues. Trimming took off 1 base at V and 6 bases at J, with 12 bases between the two ends. For the CDR3, the DNA is TGTGCCAGCAGCCAAGGGGCCTGGGGCGCTGAAGCTTTCTTT. It yields the protein CASSQGAWGAEAFF.

This chain connects TRBV7-9 to TRBJ2-1; 8 bases are shared with TRBD1. The J segment lost 5 bases and the V segment lost 6 bases, leaving 6 bases of the junction unmatched. The CDR3 loop spans 14 amino acids. Per germline, CDR1 SEHNR and CDR2 FQNEAQ (reference sequence). CDR3 nucleotides: TGTGCCAGCAGGGATTTGACAGGGGACAATGAGCAGTTCTTC. Protein sequence: CASRDLTGDNEQFF.

A single count supports this clonotype. This chain connects TRBV5-6 to TRBJ2-7; weak D call: TRBD2 (6 bases). The CDR3 has 14 residues. V lost 2 bases, J lost 5 bases, and 14 bases lay in between. The germline CDR1 and CDR2 sequences are SGHDT and YYEEEE. In DNA form, the CDR3 reads TGTGCCAGCAGCTTCTGGGGCGGAGGGAACGAGCAGTACTTC. It is translated as CASSFWGGGNEQYF.

The V and J genes are TRBV28 and TRBJ2-5; 8 nucleotides match TRBD2. The J call may be faulty, since TRBJ2-7 better matches the DNA end. This CDR3 has 17 residues. From germline, CDR1 is MDHEN and CDR2 SYDVKM. Written as DNA, the CDR3 is TGTGCCAGCAGCCCCATAAATAGCGGGGACAAGGGCTACGAGCAGTACTTC. It translates to CASSPINSGDKGYEQYF.

The chain carries TRBV4-2 and TRBJ2-3, with 13 bases fitting TRBD2. The CDR3 consists of 16 residues. Germline CDR1 LGHNA, CDR2 YNFKEQ. The V gene end was trimmed by 3 bases and the J gene end by 4 bases; junction bases not matched to a gene: 4. The CDR3 loop is CASSQTSGGSPDTQYF. The CDR3 DNA sequence: TGTGCCAGCAGCCAGACTAGCGGGGGGTCCCCAGATACGCAGTATTTT.

The rearrangement joins TRBV5-1 to TRBJ2-5, with D possibly TRBD1 on 5 matching bases. In germline, CDR1 is SGHRS, CDR2 YFSETQ. V lost 2 bases to trimming and J lost 11 bases, with 16 bases between them. The length of the CDR3 is 13 residues. CDR3: CASSFTGNNEQYF. CDR3 DNA sequence: TGCGCCAGCAGCTTCACAGGAAACAATGAGCAGTACTTC.

A few counts support this clonotype. The gene calls are TRBV11-2 and TRBJ2-7; TRBD2 aligns across 7 bases. V gave up 1 base and J gave up 3 bases; unmatched junction bases: 15. The CDR3 length is 18 residues. CDR1 is SGHAT and CDR2 is FQNNGV in the germline V gene. The CDR3 region is CASSLGSWKSSGHYEQYF. The CDR3 region has the DNA TGTGCCAGCAGCTTAGGGTCTTGGAAATCTAGCGGCCACTACGAGCAGTACTTC.

V and J are TRBV11-2 and TRBJ2-7, with 7 bases identical to TRBD2. V was pared by 5 bases and J by 3 bases, with 10 bases of the junction left unmatched. The germline gives CDR1 SGHAT, CDR2 FQNNGV. The CDR3 is 15 residues long. CDR3 coding DNA: TGTGCCAGCAGCCCGGCCGGGAGGAACCACTACGAGCAGTACTTC. Its translation is CASSPAGRNHYEQYF.

The V and J genes are TRBV7-2 and TRBJ1-1; possibly TRBD1 for D (5 bases). V gave up 3 bases and J gave up 7 bases, with 24 bases separating them. The CDR3 has 17 amino acids. The germline CDR1 and CDR2 sequences are SGHTA and FQGNSA. The CDR3, as DNA: TGTGCCAGCAGCTTTCAGGGATCCCTGCTGCGGAGGGTTGAAGCTTTCTTT. This gives the protein CASSFQGSLLRRVEAFF.

In this sample, this clonotype turned up a few times. V is TRBV7-8 and J is TRBJ2-1; 7 nucleotides match TRBD2. The assigned J gene may be wrong: the sequence end matches TRBJ2-7 better. This CDR3 spans 13 amino acids. CDR1 and CDR2 from the germline V gene are SGHVS and FQNEAQ. The CDR3 DNA sequence: TGTGCCAGCAGCTTGGAAGGGGAGGGCGAGCAGTACTTC. This encodes CASSLEGEGEQYF.

This clonotype was seen a few times. This chain joins TRBV20-1 and TRBJ1-6; D unclear. The CDR3 runs to 13 residues. Trimming removed 6 bases from V and 3 bases from J, with 9 bases in between. CDR1 and CDR2 from the germline V gene are DFQATT and SNEGSKA (reference sequence). The CDR3 here is CSAIQIYNSPLHF. CDR3 in DNA: TGCAGTGCCATACAAATCTATAATTCACCCCTCCACTTT.

This clonotype came up a few times. V and J are TRBV6-6 and TRBJ2-6; possibly TRBD1 for D (5 bases). CDR1 and CDR2 from the germline V gene are MNHNY and SVGAGI (reference sequence). The CDR3 contains 13 residues. V was cut by 4 bases and J by 12 bases, with 13 bases left in between. CDR3 coding DNA: TGTGCCAGCAGTTCGCAGGGTGTCGGCGTCCTGACTTTC. Protein product: CASSSQGVGVLTF.